This TCR beta chain was profiled in a study of blood T cell repertoires in COVID-19. Libraries were prepared by immunoSEQ multiplex PCR; TCRdb keeps only in-frame clonotypes and omits some of them. The data contain more than 75,000 clones, roughly 80% of them singletons. V was trimmed by 5 bases and J by 3 bases, leaving 10 bases between them. The CDR3 contains 13 residues. The germline CDR1 and CDR2 sequences are LNHNV and YYDKDF (reference sequence). V gene TRBV15 combines with J gene TRBJ1-1; tentative D call: TRBD1 (5 bases). The receptor comes from a human donor in a cohort sampled during active COVID-19. What was sequenced was peripheral blood. CDR3 DNA: TGTGCCACCAGCCACGGGGGGGACACTGAAGCTTTCTTT. Residues: CATSHGGDTEAFF.